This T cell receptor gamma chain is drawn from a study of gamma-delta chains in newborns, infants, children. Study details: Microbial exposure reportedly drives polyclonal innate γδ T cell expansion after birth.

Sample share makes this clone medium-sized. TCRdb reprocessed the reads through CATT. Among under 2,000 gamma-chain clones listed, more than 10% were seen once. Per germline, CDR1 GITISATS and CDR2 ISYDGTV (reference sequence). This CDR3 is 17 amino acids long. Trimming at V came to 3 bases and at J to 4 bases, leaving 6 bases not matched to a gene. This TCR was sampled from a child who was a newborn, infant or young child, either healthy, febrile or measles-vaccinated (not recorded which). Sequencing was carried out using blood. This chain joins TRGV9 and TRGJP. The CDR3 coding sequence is TGTGCCTTGTGGGAGCAAATTCAAGAGTTGGGCAAAAAAATCAAGGTATTT. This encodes CALWEQIQELGKKIKVF.